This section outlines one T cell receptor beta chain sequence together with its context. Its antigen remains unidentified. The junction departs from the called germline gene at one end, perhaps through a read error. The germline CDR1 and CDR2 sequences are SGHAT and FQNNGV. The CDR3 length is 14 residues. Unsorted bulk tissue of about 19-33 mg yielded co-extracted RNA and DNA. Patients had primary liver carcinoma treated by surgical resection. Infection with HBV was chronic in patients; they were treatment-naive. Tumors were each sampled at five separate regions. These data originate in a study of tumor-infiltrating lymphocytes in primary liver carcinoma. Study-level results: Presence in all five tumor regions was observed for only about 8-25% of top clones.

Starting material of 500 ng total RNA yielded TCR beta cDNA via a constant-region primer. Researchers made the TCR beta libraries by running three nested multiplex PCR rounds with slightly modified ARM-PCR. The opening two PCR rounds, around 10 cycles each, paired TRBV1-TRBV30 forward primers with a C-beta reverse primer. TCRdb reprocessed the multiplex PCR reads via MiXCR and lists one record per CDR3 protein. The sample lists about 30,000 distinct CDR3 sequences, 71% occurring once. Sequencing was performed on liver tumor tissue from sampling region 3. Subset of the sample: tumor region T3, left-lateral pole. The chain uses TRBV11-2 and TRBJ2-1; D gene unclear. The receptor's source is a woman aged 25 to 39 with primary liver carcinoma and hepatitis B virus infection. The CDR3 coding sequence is TGTGCCAGTAGCCAAGAATTGGGGAAGAATGAGCAGCTCTTC. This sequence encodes CASSQELGKNEQLF.